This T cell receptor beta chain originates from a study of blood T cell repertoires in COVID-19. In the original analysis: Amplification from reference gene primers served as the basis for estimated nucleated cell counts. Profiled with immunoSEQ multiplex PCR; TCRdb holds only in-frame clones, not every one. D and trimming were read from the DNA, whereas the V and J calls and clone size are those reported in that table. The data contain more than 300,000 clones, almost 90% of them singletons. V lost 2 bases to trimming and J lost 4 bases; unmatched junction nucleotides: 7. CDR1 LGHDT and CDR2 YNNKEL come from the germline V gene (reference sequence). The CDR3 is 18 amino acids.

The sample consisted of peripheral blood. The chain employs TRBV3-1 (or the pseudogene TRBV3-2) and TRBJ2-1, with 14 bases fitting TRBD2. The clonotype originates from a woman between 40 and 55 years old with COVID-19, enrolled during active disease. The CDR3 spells CASSQPKGLAGEYNEQFF. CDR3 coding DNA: TGTGCCAGCAGCCAACCGAAGGGACTAGCGGGAGAGTACAATGAGCAGTTCTTC.